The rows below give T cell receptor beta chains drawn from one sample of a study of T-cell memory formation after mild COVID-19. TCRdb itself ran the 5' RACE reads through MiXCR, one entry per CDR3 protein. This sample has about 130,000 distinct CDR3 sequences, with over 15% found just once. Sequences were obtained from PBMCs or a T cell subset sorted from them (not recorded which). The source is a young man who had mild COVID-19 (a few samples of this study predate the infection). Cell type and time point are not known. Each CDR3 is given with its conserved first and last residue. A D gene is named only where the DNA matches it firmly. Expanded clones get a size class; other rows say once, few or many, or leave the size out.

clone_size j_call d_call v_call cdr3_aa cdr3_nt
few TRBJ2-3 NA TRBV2 CASTGRLLVSDTQYF TGTGCCAGCACAGGAAGACTCCTCGTCTCGGATACGCAGTATTTT
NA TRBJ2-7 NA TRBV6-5 CASSYNRDFYEQYF TGTGCCAGCAGTTACAACCGGGACTTCTACGAGCAGTACTTC
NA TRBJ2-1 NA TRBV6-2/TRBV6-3 CASSYAPLRTHNEQFF TGTGCCAGCAGTTACGCCCCCTTGAGGACCCACAATGAGCAGTTCTTC
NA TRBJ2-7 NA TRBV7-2 CASSSRDSYEQYF TGTGCCAGCAGCTCCCGGGACTCCTACGAGCAGTACTTC
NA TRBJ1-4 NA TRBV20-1 CSAQGGDEKLFF TGCAGTGCCCAAGGAGGGGATGAAAAACTGTTTTTT
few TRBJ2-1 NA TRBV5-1 CASSPSYYNEQFF TGCGCCAGCAGCCCGAGTTACTACAATGAGCAGTTCTTC
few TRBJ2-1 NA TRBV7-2 CASSLESAGRNEQFF TGTGCCAGCAGCTTAGAGTCGGCAGGCCGAAATGAGCAGTTCTTC
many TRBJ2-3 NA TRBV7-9 CASSLTGTDTQYF TGTGCCAGCAGCTTAACCGGGACAGATACGCAGTATTTT
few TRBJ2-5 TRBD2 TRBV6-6 CATGRSETQYF TGTGCCACCGGGAGGTCGGAGACCCAGTACTTC
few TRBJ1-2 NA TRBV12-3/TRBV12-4 CASSLFSYGYTF TGTGCCAGCAGTTTATTCAGCTATGGCTACACCTTC
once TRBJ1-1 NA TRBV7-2 CASSLAGQKNTEAFF TGTGCCAGCAGCTTAGCGGGACAAAAGAACACTGAAGCTTTCTTT
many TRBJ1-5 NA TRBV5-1 CASKGQPQHF TGCGCCAGCAAGGGTCAGCCCCAGCATTTT
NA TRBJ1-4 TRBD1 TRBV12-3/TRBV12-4 CASRWTGLNEKLFF TGTGCCAGCAGATGGACAGGACTTAATGAAAAACTGTTTTTT
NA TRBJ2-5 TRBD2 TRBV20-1 CSAPRLAGTVF TGCAGTGCCCCCCGACTAGCGGGGACTGTATTC
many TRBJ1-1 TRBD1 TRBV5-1 CASSLAGGNTEAFF TGCGCCAGCAGCTTGGCAGGGGGAAACACTGAAGCTTTCTTT
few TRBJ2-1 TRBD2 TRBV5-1 CASSGTSGGLEQFF TGCGCCAGCAGCGGGACTAGCGGGGGACTTGAGCAGTTCTTC
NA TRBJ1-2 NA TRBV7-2 CASSLMWKMGANGYTF TGTGCCAGCAGCTTAATGTGGAAGATGGGGGCAAATGGCTACACCTTC
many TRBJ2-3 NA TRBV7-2 CASSLAGAGGGTDTQYF TGTGCCAGCAGCTTAGCAGGGGCCGGTGGTGGTACAGATACGCAGTATTTT
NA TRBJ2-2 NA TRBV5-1 CASSKDSANTGELFF TGCGCCAGCAGCAAGGACTCAGCGAACACCGGGGAGCTGTTTTTT